These 2 T cell receptor beta chains were sequenced from one sample in a study of tumor-infiltrating lymphocytes in primary liver carcinoma. Blood RNA came from unsorted whole blood; germline DNA was also extracted. Starting from approximately 500 ng of total RNA, TCR beta cDNA was produced with a primer in the constant region. TCR beta libraries came from three nested multiplex PCR rounds using slightly modified ARM-PCR. In the first two PCR rounds, TRBV1-TRBV30 forward primers were paired with a C-beta reverse primer, and each round lasted roughly 9 cycles. Each CDR3 protein is one row after TCRdb ran MiXCR on the multiplex PCR reads. The sample lists about 330,000 distinct CDR3 sequences, about 65% occurring once. Sequenced sample: peripheral blood. The source is a man aged 35 to 55 with primary liver carcinoma and hepatitis B virus infection.

With regard to this clonotype: At one of its ends the junction is not consistent with the germline gene, which may arise from a read error. The V call is TRBV7-9, the J call TRBJ2-3, with D tentatively TRBD1 (7 bases). CDR3 length equals 15 residues. The germline gives CDR1 SEHNR, CDR2 FQNEAQ (reference sequence). The CDR3: CASSLVGGQLDTQYF. The CDR3 coding sequence is TGCGCCAGCAGCTTAGTGGGGGGACAGTTAGATACGCAGTATTTT.

Of note for this clonotype: One junction end disagrees with the germline gene, perhaps due to a read error. This chain uses TRBV12-3 or TRBV12-4 with TRBJ2-5; 7 nucleotides align to TRBD2. The CDR3 is 14 residues long. The CDR3 spells CVSSTQGGVETQYF. CDR3 nucleotide sequence: TGTGTCAGCAGTACCCAGGGAGGGGTCGAGACCCAGTACTTC.